The present T cell receptor beta chain was sequenced within a study of regulatory T cells in long-lasting Graves disease. Across the study: Antithyroid drug use was under 3 months in newly diagnosed Graves' patients.

Trimming left V 1 base short and J 0 bases short, with 13 bases between. The CDR3 extends over 18 amino acids. Germline V gene data show CDR1 as SNHLY and CDR2 as FYNNEI. Arm-PCR of CDR3 regions and iRepertoire HTBI primers were the basis on which TCR beta libraries were built. From the multiplex PCR reads, TCRdb called clonotypes with MiXCR, one entry per CDR3 protein. Among a few hundred thousand distinct CDR3 sequences listed, approximately 16% were seen once. This clonotype was seen many times. Described time point: newly diagnosed GD, antithyroid drugs for less than 3 months. Extracted PBMC RNA gave rise to the TCR library. The same data also went into a second study, on T cells in Graves' hyperthyroidism and ophthalmopathy. That source adds: The study defined stable Graves' hyperthyroidism as no ophthalmopathy progression within 18 months.

V usage is TRBV2 and J usage is TRBJ2-6; D remains unclear. The specimen was peripheral blood mononuclear cells (PBMCs), collected at new diagnosis, from a patient treated with antithyroid drugs. The source is a man aged 40-49 years with Graves disease. CDR3 DNA sequence: TGTGCCAGCAGTGAAGAGTGGCTTGATAGCTCTGGGGCCAACGTCCTGACTTTC. Its translation is CASSEEWLDSSGANVLTF. The variable domain in full, completed from reference TRBV2 and TRBJ2-6, reads EPEVTQTPSHQVTQMGQEVILRCVPISNHLYFYWYRQILGQKVEFLVSFYNNEISEKSEIFDDQFSVERPDGSNFTLKIRSTKLEDSAMYFCASSEEWLDSSGANVLTFGAGSRLTVL.